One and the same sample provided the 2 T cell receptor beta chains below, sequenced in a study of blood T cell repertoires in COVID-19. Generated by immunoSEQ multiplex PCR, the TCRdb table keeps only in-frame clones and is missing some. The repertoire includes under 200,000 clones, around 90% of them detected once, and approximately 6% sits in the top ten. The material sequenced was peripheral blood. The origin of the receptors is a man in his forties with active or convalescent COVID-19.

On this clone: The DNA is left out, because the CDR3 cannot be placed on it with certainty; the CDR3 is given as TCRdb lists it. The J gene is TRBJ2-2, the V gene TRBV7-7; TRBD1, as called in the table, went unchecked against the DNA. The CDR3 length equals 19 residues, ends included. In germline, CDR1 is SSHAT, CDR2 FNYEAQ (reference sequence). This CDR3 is CASSHLAQNRGQTPGSCFF.

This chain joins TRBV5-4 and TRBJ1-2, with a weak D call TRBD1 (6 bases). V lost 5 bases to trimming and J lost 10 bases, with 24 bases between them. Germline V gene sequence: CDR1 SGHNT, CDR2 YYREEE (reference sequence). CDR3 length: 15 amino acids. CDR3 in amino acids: CASRPSTLRGSFYTF. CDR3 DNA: TGTGCCAGCAGGCCCAGCACGCTCAGGGGTTCATTCTACACCTTC. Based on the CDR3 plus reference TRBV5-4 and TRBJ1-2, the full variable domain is ETGVTQSPTHLIKTRGQQVTLRCSSQSGHNTVSWYQQALGQGPQFIFQYYREEENGRGNFPPRFSGLQFPNYSSELNVNALELDDSALYLCASRPSTLRGSFYTFGSGTRLTVV.